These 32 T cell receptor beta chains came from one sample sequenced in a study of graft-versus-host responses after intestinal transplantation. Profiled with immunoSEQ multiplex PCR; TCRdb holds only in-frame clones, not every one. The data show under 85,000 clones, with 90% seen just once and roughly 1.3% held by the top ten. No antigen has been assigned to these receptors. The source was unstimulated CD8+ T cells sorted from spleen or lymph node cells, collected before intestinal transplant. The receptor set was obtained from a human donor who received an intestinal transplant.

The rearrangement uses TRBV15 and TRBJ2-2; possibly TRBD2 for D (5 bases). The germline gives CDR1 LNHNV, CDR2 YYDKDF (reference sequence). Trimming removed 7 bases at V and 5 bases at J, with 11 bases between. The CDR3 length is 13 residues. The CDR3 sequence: CATTETGTGELFF. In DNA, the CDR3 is TGTGCCACCACCGAGACGGGGACCGGGGAGCTGTTTTTT.

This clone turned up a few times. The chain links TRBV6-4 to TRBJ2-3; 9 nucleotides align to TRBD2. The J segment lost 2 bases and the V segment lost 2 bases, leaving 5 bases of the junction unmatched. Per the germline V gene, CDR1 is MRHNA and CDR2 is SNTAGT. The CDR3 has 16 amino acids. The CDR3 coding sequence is TGTGCCAGCAGTGACCGGGGCGGGGGGGCCACAGATACGCAGTATTTT. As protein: CASSDRGGGATDTQYF.

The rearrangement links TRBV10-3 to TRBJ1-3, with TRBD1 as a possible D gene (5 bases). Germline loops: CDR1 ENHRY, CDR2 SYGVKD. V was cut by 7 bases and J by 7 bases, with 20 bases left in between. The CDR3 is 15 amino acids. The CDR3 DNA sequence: TGTGCCATCAAGACGACAATGGGGGAGGTCAACACCATATATTTT. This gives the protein CAIKTTMGEVNTIYF.

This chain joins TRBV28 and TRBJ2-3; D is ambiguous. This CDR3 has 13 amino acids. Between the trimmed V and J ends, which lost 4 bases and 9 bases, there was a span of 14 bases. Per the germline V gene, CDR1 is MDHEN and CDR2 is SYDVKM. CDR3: CASSSEDLETQYF. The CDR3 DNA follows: TGTGCCAGCAGTTCCGAGGATCTCGAGACGCAGTATTTT.

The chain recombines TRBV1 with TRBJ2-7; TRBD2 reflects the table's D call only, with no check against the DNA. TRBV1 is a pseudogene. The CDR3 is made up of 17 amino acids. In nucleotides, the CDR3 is TGCACCAGCAGCCAAGGCCTGGTGGGGGGGGCCTCCTACGAGCAGTACTTC. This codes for CTSSQGLVGGASYEQYF.

The CDR3 protein is CATSPPGLAGYNEQFF. For the CDR3, the DNA is TGTGCCACCAGCCCCCCGGGACTAGCGGGGTACAATGAGCAGTTCTTC. This rearrangement joins TRBV15 to TRBJ2-1; 13 bases align to TRBD2. With V trimmed by 5 bases and J by 4 bases, 5 bases remained unmatched. The CDR3 contains 16 residues. The V gene's germline CDR1 is LNHNV and CDR2 YYDKDF (reference sequence).

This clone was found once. The DNA for the CDR3 is TGTGCCAGCAGCCCAAACAGGGCTGTCTATGGCTACACCTTC. Translation: CASSPNRAVYGYTF. This chain links TRBV5-6 with TRBJ1-2; D may be TRBD1 (6 bases). This CDR3 is 14 amino acids long. The V end lost 4 bases, the J end lost 4 bases, and 14 bases lay between the germline ends. Germline-derived CDR1 and CDR2 are SGHDT and YYEEEE. The full variable domain, in which reference TRBV5-6 and TRBJ1-2 provide the parts outside the CDR3, is DAGVTQSPTHLIKTRGQQVTLRCSPKSGHDTVSWYQQALGQGPQFIFQYYEEEERQRGNFPDRFSGHQFPNYSSELNVNALLLGDSALYLCASSPNRAVYGYTFGSGTRLTVV.

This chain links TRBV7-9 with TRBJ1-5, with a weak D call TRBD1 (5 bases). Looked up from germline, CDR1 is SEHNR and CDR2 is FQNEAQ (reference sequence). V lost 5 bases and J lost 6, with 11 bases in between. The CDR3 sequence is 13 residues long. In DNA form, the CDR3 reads TGTGCCAGCAGCCCGGGGGTTGGTCAGCCCCAGCATTTT. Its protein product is CASSPGVGQPQHF.

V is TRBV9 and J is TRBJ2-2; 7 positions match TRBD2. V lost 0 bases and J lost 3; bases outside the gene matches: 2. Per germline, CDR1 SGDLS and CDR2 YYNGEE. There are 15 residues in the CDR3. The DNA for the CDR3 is TGTGCCAGCAGCGTAGCCAGCGGGGACACCGGGGAGCTGTTTTTT. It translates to CASSVASGDTGELFF. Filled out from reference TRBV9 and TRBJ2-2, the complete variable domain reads DSGVTQTPKHLITATGQRVTLRCSPRSGDLSVYWYQQSLDQGLQFLIQYYNGEERAKGNILERFSAQQFPDLHSELNLSSLELGDSALYFCASSVASGDTGELFFGEGSRLTVL.

In DNA, the CDR3 is TGTGCCAGCAGCCCCGGACTTTCTAGCACAGATACGCAGTATTTT. It codes for CASSPGLSSTDTQYF. J is TRBJ2-3 and V is TRBV5-6; tentative D call: TRBD2 (5 bases). This CDR3 is 15 amino acids long. The V gene's germline CDR1 is SGHDT and CDR2 YYEEEE. The V end was cut by 4 bases, the J end by 0 bases, with 12 bases between.

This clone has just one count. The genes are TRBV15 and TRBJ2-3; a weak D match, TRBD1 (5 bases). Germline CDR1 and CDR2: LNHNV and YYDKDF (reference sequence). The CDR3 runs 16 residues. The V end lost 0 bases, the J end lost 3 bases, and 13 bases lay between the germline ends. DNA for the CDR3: TGTGCCACCAGCAGAGAAGGTACAGGTGATACAGATACGCAGTATTTT. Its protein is CATSREGTGDTDTQYF.

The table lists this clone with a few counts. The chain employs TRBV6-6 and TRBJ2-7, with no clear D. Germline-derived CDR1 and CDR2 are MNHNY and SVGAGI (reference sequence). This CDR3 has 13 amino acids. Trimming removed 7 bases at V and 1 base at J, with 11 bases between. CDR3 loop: CASTAGTSYEQYF. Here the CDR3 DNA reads TGTGCCAGCACTGCAGGAACATCCTACGAGCAGTACTTC.

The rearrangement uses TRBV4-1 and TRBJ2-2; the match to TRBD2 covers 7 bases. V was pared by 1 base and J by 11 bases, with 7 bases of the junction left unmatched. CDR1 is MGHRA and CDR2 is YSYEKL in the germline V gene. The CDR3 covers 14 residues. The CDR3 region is CASSQGRVGLELFF. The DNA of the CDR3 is TGCGCCAGCAGCCAAGGTCGGGTGGGACTAGAGCTGTTTTTT.

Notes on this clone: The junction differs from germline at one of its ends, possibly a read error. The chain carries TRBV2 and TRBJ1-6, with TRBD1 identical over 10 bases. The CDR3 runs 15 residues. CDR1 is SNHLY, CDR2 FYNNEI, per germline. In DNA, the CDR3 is TGTGCCAGCAGTGAGGGACAGGGGTCGAATTCACCCCTCTACTTT. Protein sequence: CASSEGQGSNSPLYF.

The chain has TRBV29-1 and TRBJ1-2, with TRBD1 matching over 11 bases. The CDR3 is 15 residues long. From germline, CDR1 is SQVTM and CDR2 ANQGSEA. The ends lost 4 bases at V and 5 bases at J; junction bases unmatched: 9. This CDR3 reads CSVVHPDRGQYGYTF. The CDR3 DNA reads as TGCAGCGTTGTTCACCCGGACAGGGGGCAATATGGCTACACCTTC.

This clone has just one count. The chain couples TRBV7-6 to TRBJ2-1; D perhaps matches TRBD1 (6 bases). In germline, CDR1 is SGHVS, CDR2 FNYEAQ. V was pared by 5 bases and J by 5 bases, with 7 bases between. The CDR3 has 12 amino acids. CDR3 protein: CASSEGDNEQFF. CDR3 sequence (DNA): TGTGCCAGCAGCGAGGGGGACAATGAGCAGTTCTTC.

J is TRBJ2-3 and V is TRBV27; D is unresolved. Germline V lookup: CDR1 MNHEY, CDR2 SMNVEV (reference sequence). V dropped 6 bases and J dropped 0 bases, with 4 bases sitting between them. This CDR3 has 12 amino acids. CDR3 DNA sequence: TGTGCCAGCAGGGCTAGCACAGATACGCAGTATTTT. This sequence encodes CASRASTDTQYF.

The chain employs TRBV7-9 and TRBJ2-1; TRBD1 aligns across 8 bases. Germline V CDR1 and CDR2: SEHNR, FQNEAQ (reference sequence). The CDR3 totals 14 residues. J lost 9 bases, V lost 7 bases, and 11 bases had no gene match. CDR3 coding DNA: TGTGCCAGCACCAGACCCGATACAGGGGGTGAGCAGTTCTTC. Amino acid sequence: CASTRPDTGGEQFF.

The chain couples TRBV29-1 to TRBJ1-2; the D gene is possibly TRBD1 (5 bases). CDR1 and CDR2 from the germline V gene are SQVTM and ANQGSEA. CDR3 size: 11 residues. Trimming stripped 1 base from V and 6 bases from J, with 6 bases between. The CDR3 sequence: CSVEGGDGYTF. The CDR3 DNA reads TGCAGCGTTGAAGGGGGCGATGGCTACACCTTC.

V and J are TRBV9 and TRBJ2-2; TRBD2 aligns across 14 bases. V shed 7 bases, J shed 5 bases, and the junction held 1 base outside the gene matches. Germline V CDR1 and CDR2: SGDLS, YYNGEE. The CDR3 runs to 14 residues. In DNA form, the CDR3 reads TGTGCCAGCGGGACTAGCGGGGGAACCGGGGAGCTGTTTTTT. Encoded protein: CASGTSGGTGELFF.

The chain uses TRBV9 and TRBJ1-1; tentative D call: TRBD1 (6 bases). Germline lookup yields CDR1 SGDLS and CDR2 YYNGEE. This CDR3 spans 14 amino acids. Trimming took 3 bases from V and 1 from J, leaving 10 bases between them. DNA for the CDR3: TGTGCCAGCAGCGCGGACAGTTCGAACACTGAAGCTTTCTTT. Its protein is CASSADSSNTEAFF.

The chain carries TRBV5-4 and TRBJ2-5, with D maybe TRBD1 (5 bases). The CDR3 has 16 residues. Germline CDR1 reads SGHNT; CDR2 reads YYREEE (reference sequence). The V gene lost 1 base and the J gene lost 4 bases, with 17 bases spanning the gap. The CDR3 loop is CASSLLGQGMGETQYF. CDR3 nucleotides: TGTGCCAGCAGCTTGTTAGGTCAGGGAATGGGAGAGACCCAGTACTTC.

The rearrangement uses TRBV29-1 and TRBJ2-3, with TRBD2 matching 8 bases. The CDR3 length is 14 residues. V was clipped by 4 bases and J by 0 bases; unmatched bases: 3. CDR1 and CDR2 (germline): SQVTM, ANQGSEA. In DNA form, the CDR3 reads TGCAGCGTTGCGGGGGGGACAAGCACAGATACGCAGTATTTT. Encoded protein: CSVAGGTSTDTQYF.

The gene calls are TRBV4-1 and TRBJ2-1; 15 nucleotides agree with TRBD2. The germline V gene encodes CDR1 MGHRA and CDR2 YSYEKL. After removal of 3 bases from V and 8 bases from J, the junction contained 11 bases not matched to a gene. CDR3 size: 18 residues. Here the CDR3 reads CASSHTIGLAGGRDEQFF. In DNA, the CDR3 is TGCGCCAGCAGCCACACGATAGGACTAGCGGGGGGGCGGGATGAGCAGTTCTTC.

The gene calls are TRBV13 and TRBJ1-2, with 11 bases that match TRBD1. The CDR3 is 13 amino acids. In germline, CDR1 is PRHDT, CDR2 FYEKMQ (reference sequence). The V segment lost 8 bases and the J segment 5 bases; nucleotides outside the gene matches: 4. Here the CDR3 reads CASGDRGEYGYTF. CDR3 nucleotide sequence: TGTGCCAGCGGGGACAGGGGGGAGTATGGCTACACCTTC.

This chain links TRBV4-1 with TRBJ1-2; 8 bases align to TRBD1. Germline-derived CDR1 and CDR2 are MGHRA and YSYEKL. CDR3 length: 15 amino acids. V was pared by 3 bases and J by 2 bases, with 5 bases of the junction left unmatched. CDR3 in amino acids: CASSHIQGENYGYTF. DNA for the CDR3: TGCGCCAGCAGCCACATACAGGGGGAGAACTATGGCTACACCTTC.

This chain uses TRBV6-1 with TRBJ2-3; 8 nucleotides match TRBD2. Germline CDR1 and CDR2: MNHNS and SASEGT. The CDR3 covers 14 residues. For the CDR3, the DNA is TGTGCTACAGCGGGCGCGGGGGGCCTGGATACGCAGTATTTT. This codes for CATAGAGGLDTQYF.

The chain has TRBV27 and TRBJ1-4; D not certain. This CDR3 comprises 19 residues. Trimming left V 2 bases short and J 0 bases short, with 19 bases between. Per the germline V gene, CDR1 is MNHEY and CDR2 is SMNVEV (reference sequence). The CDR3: CASSLGSGGWGATNEKLFF. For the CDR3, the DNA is TGTGCCAGCAGTTTAGGCAGTGGTGGTTGGGGAGCAACTAATGAAAAACTGTTTTTT.

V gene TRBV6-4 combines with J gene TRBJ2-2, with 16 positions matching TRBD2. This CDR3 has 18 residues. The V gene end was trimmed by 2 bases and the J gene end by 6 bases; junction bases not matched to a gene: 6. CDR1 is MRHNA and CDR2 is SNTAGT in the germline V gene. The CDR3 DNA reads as TGTGCCAGCAGTGACGGGACTAGCGGGGGGGCTGGGGCCGGGGAGCTGTTTTTT. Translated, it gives CASSDGTSGGAGAGELFF.

The CDR3 DNA sequence: TGTGCCAGCATCCCGGGGGGGGTTGGGGCTGAAGCTTTCTTT. Protein sequence: CASIPGGVGAEAFF. The genes are TRBV27 and TRBJ1-1; possible D gene TRBD1, 5 bases. Germline-derived CDR1 and CDR2 are MNHEY and SMNVEV (reference sequence). Trimming shortened V by 7 bases and J by 6 bases, and 18 bases separated the two germline ends. This CDR3 is 14 amino acids long.

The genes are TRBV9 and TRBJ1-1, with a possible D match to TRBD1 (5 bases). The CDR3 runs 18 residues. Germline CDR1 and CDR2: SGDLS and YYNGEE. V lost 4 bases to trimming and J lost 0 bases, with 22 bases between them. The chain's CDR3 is CASSPFQGEGHMNTEAFF. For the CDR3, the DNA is TGTGCCAGCAGCCCGTTTCAAGGGGAGGGCCACATGAACACTGAAGCTTTCTTT.

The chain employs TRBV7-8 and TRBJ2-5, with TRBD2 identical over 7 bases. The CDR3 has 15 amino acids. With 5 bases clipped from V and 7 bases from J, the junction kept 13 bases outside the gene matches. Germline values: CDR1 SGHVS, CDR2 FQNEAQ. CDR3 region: CASSPGGAGDGTQYF. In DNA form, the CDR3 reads TGTGCCAGCAGCCCAGGAGGGGCGGGGGATGGGACCCAGTACTTC.